This T cell receptor (beta chain) originates from a study of CD8 T cells in ankylosing spondylitis. Regarding the study as a whole: Disease-linked clones bore a CD8+ phenotype and were relatively rare in peripheral blood. Reported data indicate significant enrichment of disease-linked clones within matched ankylosing spondylitis synovial fluid. Ankylosing spondylitis blood appeared to carry a characteristic TCR beta motif of under ten highly homologous variants.

The CDR3 extends over 14 amino acids. Germline CDR1 reads SQVTM; CDR2 reads ANQGSEA. Trimming left V 6 bases short and J 0 bases short, with 12 bases between. This clonotype was recorded many times. What it binds is not known. Libraries of TCR beta came from quantitative 5'-RACE with molecular barcodes. TCRdb analysed the 5' RACE reads with MiXCR anew, one entry per CDR3 protein. The profile shows 250,000 to 400,000 distinct CDR3 sequences, roughly 12% of them singletons. The sequencing sample was made of blood, either unsorted or a sorted T cell fraction (not recorded which). V gene TRBV29-1 combines with J gene TRBJ2-1; D is ambiguous. This receptor was taken from a female donor with ankylosing spondylitis or in good health (not recorded which). The CDR3 bases are TGCAGCGTACGGGCCGCTAGCTCCTACAATGAGCAGTTCTTC. Its translation is CSVRAASSYNEQFF.